These 31 T cell receptor beta chains came from one sample sequenced in a study of control samples from healthy donors and cancer patients. Here immunoSEQ multiplex PCR was the method, and the copy in TCRdb shows in-frame clones only, minus some. The sample's table shows fewer than 200,000 clones. The material sequenced was blood. The receptors shown here come from a woman in her twenties or thirties in good health.

The V and J genes are TRBV2 and TRBJ1-6; a possible D gene is TRBD1 (6 bases). Germline V gene data show CDR1 as SNHLY and CDR2 as FYNNEI. The V end lost 3 bases, the J end lost 7 bases, and 10 bases lay between the germline ends. The CDR3 runs 14 residues. The CDR3 nucleotides are TGTGCCAGCAGTGACAGGGGTAGGAATTCACCCCTCCACTTT. Residues: CASSDRGRNSPLHF.

The chain employs TRBV25-1 and TRBJ1-4; D call uncertain. Deletions cut 1 base from V and 12 bases from J, with 12 bases between. The length of the CDR3 is 13 residues. In germline, CDR1 is MGHDK, CDR2 SYGVNS. The CDR3, as DNA: TGTGCCAGCAGTGAATTGGGTAAAACAGAACTGTTTTTT. Residues: CASSELGKTELFF.

The rearrangement uses TRBV28 and TRBJ1-1, with 7 bases fitting TRBD1. V gave up 5 bases and J gave up 4 bases; unmatched junction bases: 4. This CDR3 comprises 13 residues. Germline-derived CDR1 and CDR2 are MDHEN and SYDVKM. Here the CDR3 DNA reads TGTGCCAGCAGTATGGGACAGAGCACTGAAGCTTTCTTT. It yields the protein CASSMGQSTEAFF.

The chain employs TRBV28 and TRBJ2-2; D is undetermined. V gave up 2 bases and J gave up 9 bases, with 7 bases separating them. Germline lookup yields CDR1 MDHEN and CDR2 SYDVKM. This CDR3 has 12 amino acids. The CDR3 region is CASSLGAWELFF. The CDR3 nucleotides are TGTGCCAGCAGTTTAGGAGCCTGGGAGCTGTTTTTT.

The chain couples TRBV29-1 to TRBJ2-3; 9 bases map to TRBD1. V dropped 0 bases and J dropped 0; count of bases not matched to a gene: 19. CDR3 length: 21 amino acids. CDR1 is SQVTM and CDR2 is ANQGSEA in the germline V gene. The CDR3 loop is CSVEDPKSEKQGAASTDTQYF. The CDR3 DNA reads TGCAGCGTTGAAGATCCAAAATCCGAAAAACAGGGGGCGGCTAGCACAGATACGCAGTATTTT.

The chain uses TRBV6-5 and TRBJ1-2; 7 positions match TRBD1. Per germline, CDR1 MNHEY and CDR2 SVGAGI. J lost 5 bases, V lost 6 bases, and 6 bases had no gene match. The CDR3 runs 13 residues. CDR3 residues: CASRRGTVYGYTF. CDR3 sequence (DNA): TGTGCCAGCAGGAGAGGGACAGTTTATGGCTACACCTTC.

J is TRBJ2-1 and V is TRBV5-1; 7 nucleotides match TRBD1. The CDR3 length is 14 residues. The germline CDR1 and CDR2 sequences are SGHRS and YFSETQ. The trim removed 4 bases at V and 9 bases at J, leaving 10 bases unmatched. The CDR3 spells CASSARDRGPEQFF. For the CDR3, the DNA is TGCGCCAGCAGCGCAAGGGACAGAGGCCCTGAGCAGTTCTTC.

With regard to this clone: One junction end disagrees with the germline gene, perhaps due to a read error. The chain links TRBV7-7 to TRBJ2-2; TRBD1 aligns across 7 bases. The CDR3 is 15 residues long. From germline, CDR1 is SSHAT and CDR2 FNYEAQ (reference sequence). The CDR3 region is CASRLAGGHTGELFF. Here the CDR3 DNA reads TGTGCTAGCAGGCTAGCAGGGGGTCACACCGGGGAGCTGTTTTTT.

The genes are TRBV28 and TRBJ1-2; the D gene is possibly TRBD1 (5 bases). Germline V gene sequence: CDR1 MDHEN, CDR2 SYDVKM. CDR3 length: 17 amino acids. The V end lost 4 bases, the J end lost 7 bases, and 25 bases lay between the germline ends. This chain's CDR3 is CASSSPFLWGEGGGYTF. The DNA of the CDR3 is TGTGCCAGCAGTTCGCCTTTCTTATGGGGGGAGGGTGGTGGCTACACCTTC.

The V call is TRBV18, the J call TRBJ2-1; unclear D gene. V lost 1 base and J 1 base, leaving 11 bases between the germline ends. Germline V CDR1 and CDR2: KGHSH, LQKENI. The CDR3 covers 16 residues. For the CDR3, the DNA is TGTGCCAGCTCACCACTCCGACATCCTTCCTACAATGAGCAGTTCTTC. Amino acid sequence: CASSPLRHPSYNEQFF.

The chain links TRBV18 to TRBJ2-2; TRBD1 agrees at 7 bases. Trimming cost V 4 bases and J 0 bases; bases outside gene matches: 2. From germline, CDR1 is KGHSH and CDR2 LQKENI. This CDR3 is 15 amino acids long. The CDR3 DNA follows: TGTGCCAGCTCACTCCAGGGGGCGAACACCGGGGAGCTGTTTTTT. Translation: CASSLQGANTGELFF.

The chain carries TRBV7-9 and TRBJ1-2; D might be TRBD1 (5 bases). Per germline, CDR1 SEHNR and CDR2 FQNEAQ (reference sequence). V gave up 5 bases and J gave up 4 bases, with 8 bases separating them. This CDR3 spans 12 amino acids. The CDR3 reads CASSGGSYGYTF. The CDR3 bases are TGTGCCAGCAGCGGGGGGAGCTATGGCTACACCTTC.

The rearrangement uses TRBV5-1 and TRBJ1-6; TRBD1 matches at 8 bases. This CDR3 comprises 15 residues. Germline loops: CDR1 SGHRS, CDR2 YFSETQ. V was clipped by 4 bases and J by 9 bases; unmatched bases: 9. The CDR3 here is CASSEDRGGGSPLHF. CDR3 bases: TGCGCCAGCAGCGAAGACAGGGGAGGCGGTTCACCCCTCCACTTT.

V and J are TRBV7-7 and TRBJ2-5, with D possibly TRBD2 on 6 matching bases. Germline V lookup: CDR1 SSHAT, CDR2 FNYEAQ (reference sequence). This CDR3 has 11 residues. The CDR3 spells CASGTQETQYF. DNA for the CDR3: TGTGCTAGCGGCACTCAAGAGACCCAGTACTTC.

This rearrangement joins TRBV30 to TRBJ1-5; perhaps TRBD1 as D (5 bases). Trimming cost V 1 base and J 3 bases, with 10 bases left between them. This CDR3 has 14 residues. Germline CDR1 reads GTSNPN; CDR2 reads SVGIG (reference sequence). CDR3 coding DNA: TGTGCCTGGAGTGGGGGGGGTCCCAATCAGCCCCAGCATTTT. Protein product: CAWSGGGPNQPQHF.

This sequence joins TRBV6-5 and TRBJ1-5; D remains unclear. CDR1 and CDR2 from the germline V gene are MNHEY and SVGAGI. This CDR3 region has 13 residues. V lost 6 bases and J lost 3, with 9 bases in between. CDR3 sequence reads: CASRPTVNQPQHF. CDR3 nucleotides: TGTGCCAGCAGGCCAACAGTCAATCAGCCCCAGCATTTT.

This chain links TRBV5-1 with TRBJ1-2; 9 bases fit TRBD1. CDR3 size: 13 residues. Germline lookup yields CDR1 SGHRS and CDR2 YFSETQ. The trim removed 3 bases at V and 6 bases at J, leaving 3 bases unmatched. The CDR3 DNA reads TGCGCCAGCAGCTGGGGACAGGGAGATGGCTACACCTTC. The encoded protein is CASSWGQGDGYTF.

CDR3 bases: TGTGCCAGCAGTGCAGGGGATTCTAGCACAGATACGCAGTATTTT. Its translation: CASSAGDSSTDTQYF. This sequence joins TRBV28 and TRBJ2-3, with D possibly matching TRBD1 (6 bases). The V end lost 5 bases, the J end lost 0 bases, and 12 bases lay between the germline ends. Per germline, CDR1 MDHEN and CDR2 SYDVKM. The CDR3 is 15 residues long.

This chain joins TRBV28 and TRBJ1-1; unclear D gene. Germline values: CDR1 MDHEN, CDR2 SYDVKM. The CDR3 length is 13 residues. Trimming pared 4 bases from V and 5 bases from J, leaving 11 bases between. Here the CDR3 reads CASSSLTDTEAFF. In DNA, the CDR3 is TGTGCCAGCAGTTCCCTGACCGATACTGAAGCTTTCTTT.

This chain connects TRBV7-2 to TRBJ1-2, with 7 bases lining up with TRBD1. The germline V gene encodes CDR1 SGHTA and CDR2 FQGNSA. The CDR3 has 15 amino acids. V lost 4 bases to trimming and J lost 3 bases; unmatched junction nucleotides: 8. CDR3 loop: CASSYFTGEDYGYTF. DNA of the CDR3: TGTGCCAGCAGCTATTTCACAGGGGAAGACTATGGCTACACCTTC.

This rearrangement joins TRBV28 to TRBJ1-4, with a tentative D call TRBD1 (6 bases). With 6 bases removed from V and 8 bases from J, the gap between germline ends came to 19 bases. Per the germline V gene, CDR1 is MDHEN and CDR2 is SYDVKM. This CDR3 contains 15 residues. CDR3 DNA sequence: TGTGCCAGCAGCCTCCGCCGGGACACTTGGGAAAAACTGTTTTTT. It translates to CASSLRRDTWEKLFF.

V and J are TRBV28 and TRBJ2-2, with TRBD1 matching 12 bases. CDR1 and CDR2 from the germline V gene are MDHEN and SYDVKM. V lost 8 bases, J lost 6 bases, and 7 bases stayed unmatched. The CDR3 loop spans 15 amino acids. CDR3 protein: CASRGTGGYAGELFF. CDR3 in DNA: TGTGCCAGCCGAGGGACAGGGGGCTATGCCGGGGAGCTGTTTTTT.

V and J are TRBV4-2 and TRBJ2-3; 16 bases agree with TRBD2. This CDR3 comprises 21 residues. V lost 3 bases to trimming and J lost 2 bases; unmatched junction nucleotides: 14. CDR1 is LGHNA and CDR2 is YNFKEQ in the germline V gene. The CDR3 region is CASSHGRPGTSGGGPTDTQYF. As DNA, the CDR3 is TGTGCCAGCAGCCACGGTAGACCCGGGACTAGCGGGGGGGGACCCACAGATACGCAGTATTTT.

V is TRBV28 and J is TRBJ1-4; D ambiguous. Germline CDR1 reads MDHEN; CDR2 reads SYDVKM. With 8 bases removed from V and 2 bases from J, the gap between germline ends came to 6 bases. CDR3 size: 12 residues. CDR3 nucleotides: TGTGCCAGCGCGGTCACTAATGAAAAACTGTTTTTT. The encoded protein is CASAVTNEKLFF.

This sequence joins TRBV6-2 or TRBV6-3 and TRBJ1-1; D ambiguous. CDR1 and CDR2 from the germline V gene are MNHEY and SVGEGT. CDR3 length: 15 residues. The germline V and J ends were trimmed by 2 bases and 1 base, with 11 bases remaining between them. DNA of the CDR3: TGTGCCAGCAGTTACCCGGGAGCCAGGAACACTGAAGCTTTCTTT. Its protein is CASSYPGARNTEAFF.

The CDR3 nucleotides read TGTGCCAGCAGTATCGCCACCGGGGAGCTGTTTTTT. Protein: CASSIATGELFF. The chain links TRBV12-3 or TRBV12-4 to TRBJ2-2; D call uncertain. The CDR3 has 12 residues. Trimming removed 5 bases from V and 4 bases from J, with 5 bases in between.

The chain carries TRBV28 and TRBJ1-2; D not certain. The CDR3 is made up of 12 amino acids. Germline V gene lookup returns CDR1 MDHEN and CDR2 SYDVKM. The germline V and J ends were trimmed by 8 bases and 7 bases, with 14 bases remaining between them. CDR3 sequence (DNA): TGTGCCAGCTTGGCTGGTGGACTTGGCTACACCTTC. Translated: CASLAGGLGYTF.

This chain uses TRBV6-1 with TRBJ1-5; 7 bases are a match to TRBD1. Germline values: CDR1 MNHNS, CDR2 SASEGT. This CDR3 contains 15 residues. Losses at the gene ends were 2 bases for V and 1 base for J; bases not matched to a gene: 2. CDR3 sequence (DNA): TGTGCCAGCAGTGAACAGGGGGGAAGCAATCAGCCCCAGCATTTT. Translation: CASSEQGGSNQPQHF.

V gene TRBV6-5 combines with J gene TRBJ1-1; 9 nucleotides match TRBD1. The length of the CDR3 is 15 residues. The V segment lost 6 bases and the J segment 4 bases; nucleotides outside the gene matches: 9. Per the germline V gene, CDR1 is MNHEY and CDR2 is SVGAGI. CDR3 region: CASSPLQGAGTEAFF. The CDR3 nucleotides are TGTGCCAGCAGCCCATTACAGGGGGCCGGCACTGAAGCTTTCTTT.

V gene TRBV19 combines with J gene TRBJ1-4; D gene ambiguous. This CDR3 comprises 16 residues. Trimming shortened V by 1 base and J by 7 bases, and 16 bases separated the two germline ends. Germline V gene lookup returns CDR1 LNHDA and CDR2 SQIVND (reference sequence). The chain's CDR3 is CASSIVLDGLGEKLFF. CDR3 coding DNA: TGTGCCAGTAGTATAGTTCTAGACGGATTGGGTGAAAAACTGTTTTTT.

The chain combines TRBV29-1 with TRBJ2-1; 7 nucleotides line up with TRBD1. This CDR3 comprises 16 residues. Germline-derived CDR1 and CDR2 are SQVTM and ANQGSEA. Trimming at V came to 4 bases and at J to 8 bases, leaving 17 bases not matched to a gene. The CDR3 spells CSVVGMDRRDQYEQFF. The CDR3 nucleotides are TGCAGCGTTGTGGGGATGGACAGGAGAGATCAATATGAGCAGTTCTTC.